This TCR beta chain appears in the sequencing data of a study of a mutant IDH1 vaccine in newly diagnosed glioma. Study overall: Following radiotherapy alone, or alongside temozolomide cycles, vaccination was started after an interval of 4-6 weeks. Patients arrived already treated with radiotherapy, temozolomide, or both, most having had both.

In its sample, this clone was seen once. Antigen: not known. Time point meaning: week 11, during vaccination. All doses held 300 ug of mutant IDH1 20-mer peptide, with topical imiquimod. Patients carried new grade 3 or 4 IDH1-mutant astrocytomas lacking nuclear ATRX. The method was immunoSEQ multiplex PCR; TCRdb's version includes in-frame clones alone and lacks a portion of them. The table lists tens of thousands of clones, about 83% of them singletons, with approximately 2% in the top ten. This receptor was obtained from a man aged 40-55 years with glioma. The specimen was PBMCs, collected from a glioma patient whose treatment included an IDH1 peptide vaccine.

In nucleotides, the CDR3 is TGTGCCAGCAGCGCGACTGGTACCGGGGAGCTGTTTTTT. It translates to CASSATGTGELFF. V and J are TRBV7-3 and TRBJ2-2; D gene unclear. Between the trimmed V and J ends, which lost 5 bases and 5 bases, there was a span of 9 bases. This CDR3 has 13 residues. Germline V gene data show CDR1 as SGHTA and CDR2 as FQGTGA.